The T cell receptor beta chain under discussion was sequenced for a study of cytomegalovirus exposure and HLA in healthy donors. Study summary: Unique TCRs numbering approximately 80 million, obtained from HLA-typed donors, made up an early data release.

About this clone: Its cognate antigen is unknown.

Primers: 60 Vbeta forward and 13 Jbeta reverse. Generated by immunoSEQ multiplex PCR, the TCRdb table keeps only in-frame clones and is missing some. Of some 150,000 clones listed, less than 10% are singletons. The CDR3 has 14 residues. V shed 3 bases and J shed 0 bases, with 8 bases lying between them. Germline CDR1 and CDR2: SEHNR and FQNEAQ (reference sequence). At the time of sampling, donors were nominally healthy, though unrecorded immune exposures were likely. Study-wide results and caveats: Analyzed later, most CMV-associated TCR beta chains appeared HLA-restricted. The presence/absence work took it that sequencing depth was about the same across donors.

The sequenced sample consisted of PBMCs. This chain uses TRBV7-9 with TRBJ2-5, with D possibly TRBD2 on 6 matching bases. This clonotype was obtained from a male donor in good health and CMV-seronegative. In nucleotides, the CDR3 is TGTGCCAGCAGCTTCACGGGGGACCAAGAGACCCAGTACTTC. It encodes CASSFTGDQETQYF.